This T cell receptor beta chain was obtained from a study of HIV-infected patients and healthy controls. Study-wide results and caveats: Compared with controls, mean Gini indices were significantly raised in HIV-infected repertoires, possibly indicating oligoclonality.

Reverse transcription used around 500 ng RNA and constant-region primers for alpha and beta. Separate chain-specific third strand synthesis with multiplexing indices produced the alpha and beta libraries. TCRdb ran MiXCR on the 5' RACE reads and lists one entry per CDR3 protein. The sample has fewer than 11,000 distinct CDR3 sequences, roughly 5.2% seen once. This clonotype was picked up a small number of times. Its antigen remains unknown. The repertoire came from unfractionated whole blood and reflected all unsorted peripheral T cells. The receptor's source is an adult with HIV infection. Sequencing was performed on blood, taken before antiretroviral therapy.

CDR3 in amino acids: CASSFSGSTTDTQYF. The CDR3 region has the DNA TGCGCCAGCAGCTTTAGCGGGAGTACAACAGATACGCAGTATTTT. The J gene is TRBJ2-3, the V gene TRBV5-1, with 9 bases aligning to TRBD2. Germline V gene data show CDR1 as SGHRS and CDR2 as YFSETQ. CDR3 length: 15 residues. V shed 2 bases, J shed 3 bases, and the junction held 4 bases outside the gene matches.